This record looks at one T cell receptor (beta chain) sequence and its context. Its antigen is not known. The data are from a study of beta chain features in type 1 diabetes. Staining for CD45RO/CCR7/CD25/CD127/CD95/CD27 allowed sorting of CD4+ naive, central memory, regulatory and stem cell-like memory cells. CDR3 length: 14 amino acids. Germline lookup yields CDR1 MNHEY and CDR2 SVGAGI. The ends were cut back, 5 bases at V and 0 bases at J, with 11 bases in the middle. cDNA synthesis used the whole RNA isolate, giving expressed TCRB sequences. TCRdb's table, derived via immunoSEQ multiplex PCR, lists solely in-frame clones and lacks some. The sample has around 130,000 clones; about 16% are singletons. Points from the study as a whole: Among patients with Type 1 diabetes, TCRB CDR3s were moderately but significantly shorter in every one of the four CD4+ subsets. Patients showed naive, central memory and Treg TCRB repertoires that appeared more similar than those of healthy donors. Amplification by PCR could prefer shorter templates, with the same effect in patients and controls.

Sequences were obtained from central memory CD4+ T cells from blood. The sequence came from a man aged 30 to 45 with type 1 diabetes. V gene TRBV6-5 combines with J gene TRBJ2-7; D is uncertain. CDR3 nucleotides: TGTGCCAGCAGTGTCTGGACGGGCTCCTACGAGCAGTACTTC. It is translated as CASSVWTGSYEQYF.